This TCR beta chain emerged from a study of T cell responses to AZD1222 COVID-19 vaccine. General study results and limits: Only five or six individuals given AZD1222 were seropositive at baseline. White British people made up most donors, females outnumbered males, and clonal diversity was possibly underestimated.

As for this clone: Antigen unknown.

V shed 9 bases and J shed 0 bases, with 9 bases lying between them. The CDR3 is made up of 12 amino acids. TCRdb's copy holds only in-frame clones and misses some; the assay was immunoSEQ multiplex PCR. In the table there are 100,000 to 150,000 clones, 75% to 90% of which are singletons. The clonotype comes from an adult who received the AZD1222 COVID-19 vaccine. The sequencing here drew on peripheral blood, taken 28 days after the second AZD1222 dose. This chain joins TRBV12-3 or TRBV12-4 and TRBJ2-7; D could derive from TRBD1 or TRBD2 (6 bases each). The CDR3 sequence: CARKGGSYEQYF. Here the CDR3 DNA reads TGTGCCAGAAAGGGGGGCTCCTACGAGCAGTACTTC.